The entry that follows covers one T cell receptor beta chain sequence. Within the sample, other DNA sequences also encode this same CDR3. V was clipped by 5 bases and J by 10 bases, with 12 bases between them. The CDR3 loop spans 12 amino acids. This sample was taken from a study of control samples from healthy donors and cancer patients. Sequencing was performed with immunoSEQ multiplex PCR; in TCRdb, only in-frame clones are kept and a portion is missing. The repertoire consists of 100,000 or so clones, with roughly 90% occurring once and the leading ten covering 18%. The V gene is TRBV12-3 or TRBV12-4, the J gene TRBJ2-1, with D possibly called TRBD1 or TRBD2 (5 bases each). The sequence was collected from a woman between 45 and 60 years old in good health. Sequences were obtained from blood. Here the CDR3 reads CASSPPWGEQFF. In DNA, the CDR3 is TGTGCCAGCAGTCCACCCTGGGGGGAGCAGTTCTTC.